The rows below give T cell receptor beta chains drawn from one sample of a study of shared clonotypes between healthy human individuals. Method: immunoSEQ multiplex PCR; TCRdb's copy keeps in-frame clones and lacks some. This sample has under 600,000 clones, with roughly 79% found just once. Sequenced sample: PBMCs. The receptors were sampled from a woman aged 35 to 49 in good health. Some clones in this sample may be carry-over from other donors' samples. Both conserved end residues are part of each CDR3. A D gene is named only where the DNA matches it firmly. Rows may omit the clone size; those that give it use once, few, many or a size class.

j_gene | v_gene | abundance | d_gene | CDR3nt | CDR3aa
TRBJ2-1 | TRBV29-1 | NA | TRBD2 | TGCAGCGGGGGGGACTACGGCAATGAGCAGTTCTTC | CSGGDYGNEQFF
TRBJ2-5 | TRBV10-2 | NA | TRBD1 | TGCGCCAGCAGTGAATGGACAGGTGGCGTCCGGGAGACCCAGTACTTC | CASSEWTGGVRETQYF
TRBJ1-2 | TRBV30 | many | TRBD1 | TGTGCCTGGAGTTCGACAGGGGCTGACTACTATGGCTACACCTTC | CAWSSTGADYYGYTF
TRBJ2-3 | TRBV11-2 | NA | TRBD2 | TGTTACCCGGGAGGTAGCGGGAAGTTCACAGATACGCAGTATTTT | CYPGGSGKFTDTQYF
TRBJ1-4 | TRBV5-6 | NA | TRBD1 | TGTGCCAGCAGCGTGACAGGGAATCGGGAAAAACTGTTTTTT | CASSVTGNREKLFF
TRBJ2-2 | TRBV6-6 | NA | NA | TGTGCCAGCGCCCCCCGGACCCCGGGGCCCGGGGAGCTGTTTTTT | CASAPRTPGPGELFF
TRBJ2-5 | TRBV7-9 | NA | NA | TGTGCCAGCAGCCCTGCCCCCGACGGAGAGACCCAGTACTTC | CASSPAPDGETQYF
TRBJ2-7 | TRBV5-5 | NA | TRBD1 | TGTGCCAGCAGTCGGGGGACAGGGTATGGGCAGTACTTC | CASSRGTGYGQYF
TRBJ2-1 | TRBV7-2 | NA | TRBD2 | TGTGCCAGCAGCCGCCGCGGCGGGACTAGAGGCAATGAGCAGTTCTTC | CASSRRGGTRGNEQFF
TRBJ2-1 | TRBV30 | NA | TRBD1 | TGTGCCTGGAGTGCTGGGCCACAGGGGCTCAATGAGCAGTTCTTC | CAWSAGPQGLNEQFF
TRBJ2-7 | TRBV29-1 | few | TRBD1 | TGCAGCGCCATATCCGGGACAGCTTACGAGCAGTACTTC | CSAISGTAYEQYF
TRBJ2-5 | TRBV29-1 | NA | NA | TGCAGCGTTGACGACCCCACTCGGGTATTCGTGGGAGAGACCCAGTACTTC | CSVDDPTRVFVGETQYF
TRBJ2-7 | TRBV15 | NA | NA | TGTGCCACCAGCAGAGATAGGACATCCTACGAGCAGTACTTC | CATSRDRTSYEQYF
TRBJ1-3 | TRBV27 | few | NA | TGTGCCAGCAGCCTTCAGGGGCCCGGAAACACCATATATTTT | CASSLQGPGNTIYF
TRBJ2-3 | TRBV9 | NA | NA | TGTGCCAGCAGCGTTGGACTCAGCACAGATACGCAGTATTTT | CASSVGLSTDTQYF
TRBJ2-1 | TRBV19 | few | NA | TGTGCCAGTAGTAATAACAGGGCACATGAGCAGTTCTTC | CASSNNRAHEQFF
TRBJ2-5 | TRBV7-6 | NA | NA | TGTGCCAGCAGCCTGGGATGGCGGGAGACCCAGTACTTC | CASSLGWRETQYF
TRBJ1-1 | TRBV30 | few | NA | TGTGCCTGGAGTGTACGGGGAATACGGAACACTGAAGCTTTCTTT | CAWSVRGIRNTEAFF
TRBJ2-7 | TRBV30 | NA | TRBD2 | TGTGCCTGGAGTGGTAAAGCGGGACGTCTTTACGAGCAGTACTTC | CAWSGKAGRLYEQYF
TRBJ2-3 | TRBV29-1 | once | NA | TGCAGCGTTGAGGAGTGGCGCTCAGATACGCAGTATTTT | CSVEEWRSDTQYF
TRBJ2-1 | TRBV9 | NA | NA | TGTGCCAGCAGCGTAGACCGAGGGGAGTACGGTGAGCAGTTCTTC | CASSVDRGEYGEQFF
TRBJ2-2 | TRBV5-1 | once | NA | TGCGCCAGCAGCCTGTTAGAGACACGGAACACCGGGGAGCTGTTTTTT | CASSLLETRNTGELFF
TRBJ1-1 | TRBV28 | NA | NA | TGTGCCAGCAGTTCCCTTGCGAACACTGAAGCTTTCTTT | CASSSLANTEAFF
TRBJ1-1 | TRBV20-1 | few | TRBD1 | TGCAGTGCTGCAGGGGGCACTGAAGCTTTCTTT | CSAAGGTEAFF
TRBJ2-7 | TRBV6-5 | NA | TRBD2 | TGTGCCAGCAGTTACGGTCTAGCGGGAGGGTCCTACGAGCAGTACTTC | CASSYGLAGGSYEQYF
TRBJ1-5 | TRBV15 | NA | NA | TGTGCCACCAGCAGAGATCCTTCCGGGACACCGGGGTATCAGCCCCAGCATTTT | CATSRDPSGTPGYQPQHF
TRBJ2-7 | TRBV4-2 | NA | NA | TGTGCCAGCAGCCCCCTGGGGGTAGCGCCGTCCTACGAGCAGTACTTC | CASSPLGVAPSYEQYF
TRBJ1-1 | TRBV18 | NA | NA | TGTGCCAGCTCACAAGGGCCGAACACTGAAGCTTTCTTT | CASSQGPNTEAFF
TRBJ1-2 | TRBV27 | NA | NA | TGTGCCAGCAGTTTATCGAGGGGAGGGATCTATGGCTACACCTTC | CASSLSRGGIYGYTF
TRBJ1-5 | TRBV28 | NA | NA | TGTGCCAGCAGCCCGCGACGGGGGGTCGAACAGCCCCAGCATTTT | CASSPRRGVEQPQHF
TRBJ2-3 | TRBV2 | NA | NA | TGTGCCAGCAGTGATGGACTCCTCACAGATACGCAGTATTTT | CASSDGLLTDTQYF
TRBJ2-4 | TRBV18 | NA | NA | TGTGCCAGCTCGGGTCAGGGGGCCAAAAACATTCAGTACTTC | CASSGQGAKNIQYF
TRBJ1-5 | TRBV18 | NA | NA | TGTGCCAGCTCACCGGGAAAGGGTCGGGGTGGAGGAATACAGCCCCAGCATTTT | CASSPGKGRGGGIQPQHF
TRBJ2-5 | TRBV18 | NA | NA | TGTGCCAGCTCACCACCGGGGGAGACCCAGTACTTC | CASSPPGETQYF
TRBJ1-5 | TRBV28 | medium-sized | NA | TGTGCCAGCAGTTTAGCCGCAGACAGCTACAATCAGCCCCAGCATTTT | CASSLAADSYNQPQHF
TRBJ2-1 | TRBV5-1 | NA | TRBD2 | TGCGCCAGCAGCTTCGGACTAGCGGCTTTAAGCTCCTACAATGAGCAGTTCTTC | CASSFGLAALSSYNEQFF
TRBJ2-1 | TRBV9 | NA | TRBD2 | TGTGCCAGCAGCATAAATAGCGGGAGCTCCTACAATGAGCAGTTCTTC | CASSINSGSSYNEQFF
TRBJ1-4 | TRBV5-1 | NA | NA | TGCGCCAGCAGCTCAGGTGAAAAACTGTTTTTT | CASSSGEKLFF
TRBJ2-7 | TRBV19 | NA | NA | TGTGCCAGTAGTATTGATCCTAACTACTACGAGCAGTACTTC | CASSIDPNYYEQYF